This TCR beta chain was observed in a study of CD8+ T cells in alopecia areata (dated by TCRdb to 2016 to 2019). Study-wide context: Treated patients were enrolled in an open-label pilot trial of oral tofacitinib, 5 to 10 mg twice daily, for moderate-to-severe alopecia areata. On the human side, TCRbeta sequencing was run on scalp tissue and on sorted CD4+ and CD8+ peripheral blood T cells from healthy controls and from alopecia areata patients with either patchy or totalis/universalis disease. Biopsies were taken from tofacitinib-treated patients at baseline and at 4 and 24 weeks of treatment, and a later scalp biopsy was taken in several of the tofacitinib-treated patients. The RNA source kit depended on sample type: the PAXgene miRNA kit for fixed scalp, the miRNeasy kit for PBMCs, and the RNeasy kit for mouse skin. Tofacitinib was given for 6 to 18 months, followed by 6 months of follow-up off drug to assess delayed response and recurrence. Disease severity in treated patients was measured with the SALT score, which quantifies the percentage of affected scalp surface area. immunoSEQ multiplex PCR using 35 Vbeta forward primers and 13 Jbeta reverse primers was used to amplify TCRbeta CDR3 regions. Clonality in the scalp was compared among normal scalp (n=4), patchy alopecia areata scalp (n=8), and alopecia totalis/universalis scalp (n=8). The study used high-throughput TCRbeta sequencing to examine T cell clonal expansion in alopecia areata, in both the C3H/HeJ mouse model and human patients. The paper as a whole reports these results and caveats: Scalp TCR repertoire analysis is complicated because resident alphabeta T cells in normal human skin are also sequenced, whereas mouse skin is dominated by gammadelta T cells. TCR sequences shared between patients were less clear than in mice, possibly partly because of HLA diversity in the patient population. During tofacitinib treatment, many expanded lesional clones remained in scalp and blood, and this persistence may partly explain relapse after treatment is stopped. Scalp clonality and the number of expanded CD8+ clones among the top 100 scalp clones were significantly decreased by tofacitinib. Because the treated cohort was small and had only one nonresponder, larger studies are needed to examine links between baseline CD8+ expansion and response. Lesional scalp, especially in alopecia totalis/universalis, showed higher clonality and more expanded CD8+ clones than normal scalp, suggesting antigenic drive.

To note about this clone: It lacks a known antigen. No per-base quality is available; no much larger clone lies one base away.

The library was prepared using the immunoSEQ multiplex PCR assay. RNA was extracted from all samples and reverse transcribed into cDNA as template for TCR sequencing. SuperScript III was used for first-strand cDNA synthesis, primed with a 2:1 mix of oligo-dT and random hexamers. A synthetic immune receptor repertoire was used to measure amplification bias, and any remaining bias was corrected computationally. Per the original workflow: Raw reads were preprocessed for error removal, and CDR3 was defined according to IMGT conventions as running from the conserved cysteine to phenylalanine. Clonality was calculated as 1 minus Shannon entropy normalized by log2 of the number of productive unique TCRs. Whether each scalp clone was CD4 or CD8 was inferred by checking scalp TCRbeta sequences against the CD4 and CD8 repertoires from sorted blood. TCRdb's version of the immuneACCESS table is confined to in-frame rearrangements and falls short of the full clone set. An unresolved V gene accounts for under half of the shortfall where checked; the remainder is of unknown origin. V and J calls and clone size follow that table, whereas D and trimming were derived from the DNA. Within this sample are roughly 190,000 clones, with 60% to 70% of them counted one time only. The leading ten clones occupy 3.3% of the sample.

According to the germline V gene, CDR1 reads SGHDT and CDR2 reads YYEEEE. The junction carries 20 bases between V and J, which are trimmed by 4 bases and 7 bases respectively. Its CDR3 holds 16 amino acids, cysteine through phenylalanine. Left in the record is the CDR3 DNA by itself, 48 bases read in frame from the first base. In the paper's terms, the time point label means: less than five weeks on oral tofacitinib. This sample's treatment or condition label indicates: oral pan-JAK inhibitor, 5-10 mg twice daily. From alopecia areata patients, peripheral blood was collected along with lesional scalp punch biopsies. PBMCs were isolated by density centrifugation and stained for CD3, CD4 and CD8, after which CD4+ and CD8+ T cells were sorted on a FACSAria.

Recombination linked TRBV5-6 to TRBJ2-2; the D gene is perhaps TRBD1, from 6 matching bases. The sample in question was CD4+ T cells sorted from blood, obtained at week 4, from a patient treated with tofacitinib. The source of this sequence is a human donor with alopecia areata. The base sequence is TGTGCCAGCAGCCCTTCCTCGACAGGCTGGAACGGGGAGCTGTTTTTT. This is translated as CASSPSSTGWNGELFF.